This TCR beta chain was sequenced in a study of blood T cell repertoires in COVID-19. Across the whole study: Acute and convalescent COVID-19 samples came from the United States, Italy and Spain. The cDNA or gDNA used as material had been derived from T cells, B-cell-depleted T cells, or PBMCs.

Ages ranged from about 18 to 90 years, with residence in 24 US areas. Per the original data handling: Reference gene primer amplification gave estimated nucleated cell counts. Profiled with immunoSEQ multiplex PCR; TCRdb holds only in-frame clones, not every one. The DNA gave D and trimming, while V, J and clone size come from that table. Of roughly 200,000 clones listed, 75% to 90% are singletons. V trimming: 3 bases; J trimming: 1 base; junction bases outside the gene matches: 8. CDR3 length: 19 amino acids. The germline CDR1 and CDR2 sequences are SGDLS and YYNGEE. The sequence was collected from a woman in her 40s with acute COVID-19. This chain uses TRBV9 with TRBJ2-3; 16 nucleotides align to TRBD2. Sample: PBMCs or T cells enriched from blood (not recorded which). The CDR3: CASSGPGLAGGPGTDTQYF. The CDR3 DNA follows: TGTGCCAGCAGCGGACCGGGACTAGCGGGGGGGCCTGGCACAGATACGCAGTATTTT.